This TCR beta chain was profiled in a study of spatial heterogeneity in lung cancer. TCRdb itself ran the 5' RACE reads through MiXCR, one entry per CDR3 protein. This table holds 30,000 to 40,000 distinct CDR3 sequences, 4% to 6% found once. Note on this clonotype: No antigen is known for it.

The CDR3 sequence is 15 residues long. The V gene lost 3 bases and the J gene lost 0 bases, with 9 bases spanning the gap. The germline CDR1 and CDR2 sequences are KGHSH and LQKENI. Time point specified: sample taken at primary tumor resection. Sequencing covered unsorted whole RNA taken from tumor, nontumor lung or frozen PBMC. Study outcomes and limitations: Blood contained ubiquitous expanded tumor TCRs more at resection than at follow-up.

The clonotype originates from a female donor with early-stage non-small cell lung cancer. The chain couples TRBV18 to TRBJ1-5; D gene unclear. The source material was PBMCs, sampled at surgery. The CDR3, as DNA: TGTGCCAGCTCACCGCTTGCGGGTAGCAATCAGCCCCAGCATTTT. Its protein product is CASSPLAGSNQPQHF.